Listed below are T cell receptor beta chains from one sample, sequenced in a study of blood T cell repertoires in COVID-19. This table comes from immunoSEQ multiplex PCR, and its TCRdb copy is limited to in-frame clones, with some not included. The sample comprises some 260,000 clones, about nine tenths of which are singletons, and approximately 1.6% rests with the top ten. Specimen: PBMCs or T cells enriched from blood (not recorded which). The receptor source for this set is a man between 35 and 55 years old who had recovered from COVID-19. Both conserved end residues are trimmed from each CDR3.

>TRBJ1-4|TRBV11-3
ASSLLTGTNEKLF
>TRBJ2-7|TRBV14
ASSQDRRTGGSWEQY
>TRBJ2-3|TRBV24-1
ATAPRGTDTQY
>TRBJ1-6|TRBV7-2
ASSLAGTDSPLH
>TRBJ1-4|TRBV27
ASSFGGKEKLF
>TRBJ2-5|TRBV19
ASSQIFSGAGAQY
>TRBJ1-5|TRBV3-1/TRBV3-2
ASSQFLSQPQH
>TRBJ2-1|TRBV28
ASRSGTSGNNEQF
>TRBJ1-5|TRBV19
ASSIREVQNQPQH
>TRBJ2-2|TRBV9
ASSWDRRAGELF
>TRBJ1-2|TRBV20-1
SASTPTLGGYGYT
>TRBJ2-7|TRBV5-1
ASSLEGQGVPY
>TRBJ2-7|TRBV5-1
ASSVSSTGIYEQY
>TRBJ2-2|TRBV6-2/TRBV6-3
ASSYSAQGSGELF
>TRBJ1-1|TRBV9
ASSVYGTPTEAF
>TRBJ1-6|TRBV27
ASSPSGGAMYNSPLH
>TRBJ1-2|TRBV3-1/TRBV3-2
ASSLDPGQGRSYT
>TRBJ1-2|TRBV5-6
ASSLIGGEASGYT
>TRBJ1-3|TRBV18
ASSPRTGTGNTIY
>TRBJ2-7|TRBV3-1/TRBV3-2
ASSPRGLNNQQY
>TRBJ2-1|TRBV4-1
ASSQTGLVRAHNEQF
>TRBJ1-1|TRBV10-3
AMTQGARSTEAF
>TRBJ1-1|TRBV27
ASRLGYLTRTEAF
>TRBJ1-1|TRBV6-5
ASSITGTVNTEAF
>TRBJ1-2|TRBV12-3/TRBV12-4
ASSFLRSGFHT
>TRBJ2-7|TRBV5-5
ASSLVPRANEQY